This T cell receptor (beta chain) emerged from a study of cytomegalovirus exposure and HLA in healthy donors. Study-level findings and limits: There were some public TCRs occurring in many donors, but most TCR sequences were rare.

As concerns this clone: Its antigen remains unknown.

The PCR used 60 Vbeta and 13 Jbeta primers. Profiled with immunoSEQ multiplex PCR; TCRdb holds only in-frame clones, not every one. Of 150,000 to 200,000 clones in the sample, 78% were seen once. The germline V gene has CDR1 PRHDT and CDR2 FYEKMQ (reference sequence). V shed 1 base and J 5 bases; nucleotides not matched to a gene: 6. The CDR3 has 16 residues. The sequence was collected from a woman aged 45 to 65 in good health and CMV-seropositive. V gene TRBV13 combines with J gene TRBJ2-2; TRBD2 matches 8 bases. Sequences were obtained from PBMCs. The CDR3 DNA is TGTGCCAGCAGCTTAGTACTAGCGGAGATTACCGGGGAGCTGTTTTTT. The encoded protein is CASSLVLAEITGELFF.